Below, 6 T cell receptor beta chains from the same sample are listed, as sequenced in a study of T cells in Graves' hyperthyroidism and ophthalmopathy. What was amplified from RNA transcripts were TCR beta CDR3 regions. HTBI primers drove first-round RT-PCR of the TCR CDR3. TCRdb called the multiplex PCR reads again in MiXCR, with one record for every CDR3 protein. The sample consists of 480,000 or so distinct CDR3 sequences, roughly 45% of them appearing once. Sequencing was carried out using peripheral blood or thyroid tissue (not recorded which). The receptors were gathered from an adult woman with Graves' disease, either hyperthyroidism or ophthalmopathy (not recorded which).

The chain employs TRBV7-2 and TRBJ1-5; D call uncertain. V was cut by 0 bases and J by 4 bases, with 7 bases left in between. The CDR3 consists of 14 residues. Germline CDR1 is SGHTA and CDR2 is FQGNSA. CDR3 amino acids: CASSLAGENQPQHF. The CDR3 DNA follows: TGTGCCAGCAGCTTAGCGGGCGAGAATCAGCCCCAGCATTTT. The full variable domain, in which reference TRBV7-2 and TRBJ1-5 provide the parts outside the CDR3, is GAGVSQSPSNKVTEKGKDVELRCDPISGHTALYWYRQSLGQGLEFLIYFQGNSAPDKSGLPSDRFSAERTGGSVSTLTIQRTQQEDSAVYLCASSLAGENQPQHFGDGTRLSIL.

On this clonotype itself: One end of the junction is discordant with germline, which a read error may explain. The rearrangement joins TRBV2 to TRBJ1-1; D not resolved. The CDR3 runs to 14 residues. Germline assignment: CDR1 SNHLY and CDR2 FYNNEI. CDR3 bases: TGTGCCAGCGGTGAGGAGGAGGGGAACACTGAAGCTTTCTTT. This gives the protein CASGEEEGNTEAFF.

This chain connects TRBV10-1 to TRBJ2-2; D is undetermined. CDR3 length: 16 amino acids. Trimming cost V 3 bases and J 2 bases, with 13 bases left between them. Germline CDR1 and CDR2: WNHNN and SYGVQD (reference sequence). In nucleotides, the CDR3 is TGCGCCAGCAGTGAAGTAGGCGAAACTAACACCGGGGAGCTGTTTTTT. Its translation: CASSEVGETNTGELFF.

This clonotype appeared a few times. The rearrangement links TRBV19 to TRBJ1-1; D gene uncertain. CDR1 is LNHDA, CDR2 SQIVND, per germline (reference sequence). V lost 5 bases and J lost 1, with 8 bases in between. CDR3 length: 13 amino acids. CDR3 sequence reads: CASSPHTNTEAFF. CDR3 coding DNA: TGTGCCAGTAGTCCCCACACGAACACTGAAGCTTTCTTT.

This clonotype was detected a few times. This chain uses TRBV20-1 with TRBJ1-2; D not certain. This CDR3 is 12 amino acids long. The V gene's germline CDR1 is DFQATT and CDR2 SNEGSKA (reference sequence). Trimming removed 3 bases at V and 6 bases at J, with 11 bases between. The CDR3 protein is CSASRTRNGYTF. The CDR3 nucleotides read TGCAGTGCTAGTCGGACTCGTAATGGCTACACCTTC.

This chain uses TRBV10-3 with TRBJ2-7, with 8 bases identical to TRBD2. The trim removed 11 bases at V and 5 bases at J, leaving 14 bases unmatched. The CDR3 has 14 residues. Germline V gives CDR1 ENHRY, CDR2 SYGVKD. The CDR3 loop is CALGEDSGTHEQYF. CDR3 DNA sequence: TGTGCCCTCGGGGAGGATAGCGGGACCCACGAGCAGTACTTC.